This TCR beta chain was captured by sequencing in a study of shared clonotypes between healthy human individuals. Using immunoSEQ multiplex PCR, the repertoire was profiled, and TCRdb retains in-frame clones only, with some absent. The sample shows roughly 1,800,000 clones, approximately 94% of them seen only once. Naive CD8 cells lacked CD45RO, underwent positive selection for CCR7 and left out terminally differentiated effector memory CD45RA+ cells. The CDR3 runs to 16 residues. V was pared by 0 bases and J by 7 bases, with 12 bases of the junction left unmatched. Germline-derived CDR1 and CDR2 are SGHRS and YFSETQ.

The receptor's source is a young man in good health. The sequenced material came from naive CD8+ T cells sorted from blood. The chain uses TRBV5-1 and TRBJ2-5; 7 nucleotides agree with TRBD1. CDR3 region: CASSLAPGQTDATQYF. Here the CDR3 DNA reads TGCGCCAGCAGCTTGGCCCCGGGACAGACTGATGCGACCCAGTACTTC.